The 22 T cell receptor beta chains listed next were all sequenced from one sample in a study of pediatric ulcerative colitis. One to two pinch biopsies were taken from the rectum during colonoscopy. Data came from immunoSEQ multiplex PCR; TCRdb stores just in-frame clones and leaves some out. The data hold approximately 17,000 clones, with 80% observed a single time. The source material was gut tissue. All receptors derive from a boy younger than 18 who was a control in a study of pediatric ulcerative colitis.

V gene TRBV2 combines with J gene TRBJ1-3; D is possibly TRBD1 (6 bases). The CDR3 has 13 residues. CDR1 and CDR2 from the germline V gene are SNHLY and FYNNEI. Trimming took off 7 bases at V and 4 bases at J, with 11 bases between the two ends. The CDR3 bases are TGTGCCAGCAACGGGGACATAGGAAACACCATATATTTT. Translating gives CASNGDIGNTIYF.

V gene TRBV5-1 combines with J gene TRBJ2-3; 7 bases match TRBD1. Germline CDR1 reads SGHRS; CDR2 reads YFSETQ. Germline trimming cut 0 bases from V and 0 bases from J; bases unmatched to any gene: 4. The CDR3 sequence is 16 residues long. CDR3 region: CASSLDRGTSTDTQYF. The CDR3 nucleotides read TGCGCCAGCAGCTTGGACAGGGGAACTAGCACAGATACGCAGTATTTT.

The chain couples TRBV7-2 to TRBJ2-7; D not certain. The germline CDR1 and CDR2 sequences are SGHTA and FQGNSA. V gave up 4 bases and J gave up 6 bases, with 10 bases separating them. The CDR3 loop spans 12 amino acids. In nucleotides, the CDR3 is TGTGCCAGCAGCTCTACGGGTTTCGAGCAGTACTTC. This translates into CASSSTGFEQYF.

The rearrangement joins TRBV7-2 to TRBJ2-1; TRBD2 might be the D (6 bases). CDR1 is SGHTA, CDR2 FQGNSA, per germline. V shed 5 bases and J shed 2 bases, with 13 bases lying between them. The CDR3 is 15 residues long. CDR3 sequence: CASSLSGRTYNEQFF. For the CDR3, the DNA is TGTGCCAGCAGCCTTAGCGGAAGGACCTACAATGAGCAGTTCTTC.

For the CDR3, the DNA is TGTGCCAGTGACGGGAGGACCCTCACCGGGGAGCTGTTTTTT. This sequence encodes CASDGRTLTGELFF. The genes are TRBV19 and TRBJ2-2, with TRBD2 matching 7 bases. The V gene's germline CDR1 is LNHDA and CDR2 SQIVND (reference sequence). This CDR3 comprises 14 residues. V shed 8 bases and J 4 bases; nucleotides not matched to a gene: 7.

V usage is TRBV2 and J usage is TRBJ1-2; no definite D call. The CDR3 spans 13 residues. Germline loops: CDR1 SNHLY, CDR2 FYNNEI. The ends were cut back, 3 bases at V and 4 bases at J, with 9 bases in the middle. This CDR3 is CASSDYLIYGYTF. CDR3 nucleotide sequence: TGTGCCAGCAGTGATTACCTAATCTATGGCTACACCTTC.

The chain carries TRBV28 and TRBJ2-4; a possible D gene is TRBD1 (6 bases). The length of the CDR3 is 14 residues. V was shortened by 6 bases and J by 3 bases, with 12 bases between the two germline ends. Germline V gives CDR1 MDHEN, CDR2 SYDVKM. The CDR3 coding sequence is TGTGCCAGCAGGCAACAGGGTAGCAAAAACATTCAGTACTTC. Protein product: CASRQQGSKNIQYF. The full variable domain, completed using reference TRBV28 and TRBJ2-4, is DVKVTQSSRYLVKRTGEKVFLECVQDMDHENMFWYRQDPGLGLRLIYFSYDVKMKEKGDIPEGYSVSREKKERFSLILESASTNQTSMYLCASRQQGSKNIQYFGAGTRLSVL.

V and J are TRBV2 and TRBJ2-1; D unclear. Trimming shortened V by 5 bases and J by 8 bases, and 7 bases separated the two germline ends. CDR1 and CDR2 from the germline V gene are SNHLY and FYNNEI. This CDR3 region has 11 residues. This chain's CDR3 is CASSYSDEQFF. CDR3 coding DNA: TGTGCCAGCAGTTACAGTGATGAGCAGTTCTTC.

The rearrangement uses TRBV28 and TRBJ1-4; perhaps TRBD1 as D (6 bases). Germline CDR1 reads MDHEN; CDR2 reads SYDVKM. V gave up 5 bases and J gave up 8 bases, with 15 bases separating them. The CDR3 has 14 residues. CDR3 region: CASSVQGGDEKLFF. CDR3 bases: TGTGCCAGCAGTGTACAGGGAGGGGACGAAAAACTGTTTTTT.

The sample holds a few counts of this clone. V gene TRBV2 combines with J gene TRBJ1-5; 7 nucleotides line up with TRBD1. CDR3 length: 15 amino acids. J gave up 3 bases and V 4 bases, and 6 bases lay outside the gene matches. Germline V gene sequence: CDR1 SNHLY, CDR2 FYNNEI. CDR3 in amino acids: CASSAGQEPNQPQHF. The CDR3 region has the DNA TGTGCCAGCAGTGCTGGACAGGAACCCAATCAGCCCCAGCATTTT.

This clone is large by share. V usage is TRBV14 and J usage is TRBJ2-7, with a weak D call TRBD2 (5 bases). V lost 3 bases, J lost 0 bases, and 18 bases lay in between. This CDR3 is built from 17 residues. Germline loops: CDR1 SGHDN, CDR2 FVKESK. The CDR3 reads CASSQGIQREPSYEQYF. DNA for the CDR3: TGTGCCAGCAGCCAGGGTATACAGAGGGAACCCTCCTACGAGCAGTACTTC.

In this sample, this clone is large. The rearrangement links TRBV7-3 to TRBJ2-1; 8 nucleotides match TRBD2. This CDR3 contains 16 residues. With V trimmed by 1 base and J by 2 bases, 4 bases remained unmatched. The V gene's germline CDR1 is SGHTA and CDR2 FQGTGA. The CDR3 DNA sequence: TGTGCCAGCAGCTTAAATGGCGGGAGGACCTACAATGAGCAGTTCTTC. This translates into CASSLNGGRTYNEQFF.

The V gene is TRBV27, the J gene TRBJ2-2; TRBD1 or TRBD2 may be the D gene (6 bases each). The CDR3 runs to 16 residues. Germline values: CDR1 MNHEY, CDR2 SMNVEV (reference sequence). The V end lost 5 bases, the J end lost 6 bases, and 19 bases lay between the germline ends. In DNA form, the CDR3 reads TGTGCCAGCAGTCCCTCGGGGGACATTGGGGCCGGGGAGCTGTTTTTT. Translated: CASSPSGDIGAGELFF.

CDR3 DNA sequence: TGTGCCAGCAGCCCTAGGCCCGGGACAGCAGGAAACACCATATATTTT. Its translation is CASSPRPGTAGNTIYF. The chain links TRBV7-8 to TRBJ1-3; 7 bases line up with TRBD1. The trim removed 5 bases at V and 4 bases at J, leaving 11 bases unmatched. The germline gives CDR1 SGHVS, CDR2 FQNEAQ. CDR3 size: 16 residues.

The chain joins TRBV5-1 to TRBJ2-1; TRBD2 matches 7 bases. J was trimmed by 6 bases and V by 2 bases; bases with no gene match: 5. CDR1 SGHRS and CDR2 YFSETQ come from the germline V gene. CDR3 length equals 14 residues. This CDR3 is CASSFSGPGNEQFF. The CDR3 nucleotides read TGCGCCAGCAGCTTTAGCGGGCCGGGCAATGAGCAGTTCTTC.

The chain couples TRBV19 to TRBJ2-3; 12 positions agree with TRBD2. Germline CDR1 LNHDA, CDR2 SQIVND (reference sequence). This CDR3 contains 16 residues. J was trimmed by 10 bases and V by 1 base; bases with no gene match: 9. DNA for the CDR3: TGTGCCAGTAGTATAGGACTAGCGGGAGATCCATACGCGCAGTATTTT. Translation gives CASSIGLAGDPYAQYF.

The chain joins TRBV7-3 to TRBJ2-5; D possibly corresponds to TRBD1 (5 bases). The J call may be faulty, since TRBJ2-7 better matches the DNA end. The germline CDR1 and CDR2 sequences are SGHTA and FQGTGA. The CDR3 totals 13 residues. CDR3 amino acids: CASSLSQGYEQYF. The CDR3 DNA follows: TGTGCCAGCAGCTTAAGCCAGGGCTACGAGCAGTACTTC.

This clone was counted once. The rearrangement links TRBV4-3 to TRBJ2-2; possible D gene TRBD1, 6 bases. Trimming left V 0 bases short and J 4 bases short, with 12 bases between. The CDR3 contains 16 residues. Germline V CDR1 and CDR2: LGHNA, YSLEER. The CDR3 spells CASSQDPGVVTGELFF. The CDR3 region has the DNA TGCGCCAGCAGCCAAGACCCAGGGGTTGTCACCGGGGAGCTGTTTTTT.

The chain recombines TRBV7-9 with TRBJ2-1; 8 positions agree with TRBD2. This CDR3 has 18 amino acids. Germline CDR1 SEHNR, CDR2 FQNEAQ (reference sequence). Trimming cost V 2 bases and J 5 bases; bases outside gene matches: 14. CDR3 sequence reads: CASSLSRSSGRPNNEQFF. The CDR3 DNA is TGTGCCAGCAGCTTATCGCGATCCAGCGGGAGACCCAACAATGAGCAGTTCTTC.

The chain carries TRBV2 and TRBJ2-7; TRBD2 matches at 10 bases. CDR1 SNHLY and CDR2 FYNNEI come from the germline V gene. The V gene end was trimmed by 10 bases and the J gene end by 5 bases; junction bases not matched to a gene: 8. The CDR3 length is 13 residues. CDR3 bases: TGTGCCACCGGGCTTAGCGGGGGGAACGAGCAGTACTTC. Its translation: CATGLSGGNEQYF.

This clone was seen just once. The CDR3 loop is CAWSLPGHPNTEAFF. The CDR3 region has the DNA TGTGCCTGGAGTTTGCCTGGGCATCCGAACACTGAAGCTTTCTTT. This chain links TRBV30 with TRBJ1-1; D not certain. V was clipped by 2 bases and J by 1 base, with 14 bases between them. The CDR3 has 15 residues. Germline lookup yields CDR1 GTSNPN and CDR2 SVGIG (reference sequence).

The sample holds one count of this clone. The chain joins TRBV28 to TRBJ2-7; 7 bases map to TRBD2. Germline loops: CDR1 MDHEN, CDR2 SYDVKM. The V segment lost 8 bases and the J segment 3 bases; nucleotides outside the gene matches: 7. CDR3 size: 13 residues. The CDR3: CASQAGDVYEQYF. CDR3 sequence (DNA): TGTGCCAGCCAGGCGGGAGATGTCTACGAGCAGTACTTC. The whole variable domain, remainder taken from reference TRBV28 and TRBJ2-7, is DVKVTQSSRYLVKRTGEKVFLECVQDMDHENMFWYRQDPGLGLRLIYFSYDVKMKEKGDIPEGYSVSREKKERFSLILESASTNQTSMYLCASQAGDVYEQYFGPGTRLTVT.